Shown below are 2 T cell receptor beta chains from a single sample sequenced in a study of blood T cells in healthy people across ages. The second PCR ran about 6 to 11 cycles with a sample-barcoded 5' primer and J-beta primers. One entry per CDR3 protein results from TCRdb running MiXCR on the 5' RACE reads. The data contain about 1.7 million distinct CDR3 sequences, 28% of them singletons. The sequenced sample consisted of blood. Source of these receptors: a woman aged 30 to 39 in good health.

In its sample, this clonotype was seen a few times. This chain uses TRBV12-3 or TRBV12-4 with TRBJ2-3, with a possible D match to TRBD1 (7 bases). Trimming took off 5 bases at V and 3 bases at J, with 15 bases between the two ends. The CDR3 is made up of 15 amino acids. CDR3 coding DNA: TGTGCCAGCAGTCCCTCAGGGGGGTTTACAGATACGCAGTATTTT. Amino acids: CASSPSGGFTDTQYF.

The chain couples TRBV20-1 to TRBJ2-1; 7 positions match TRBD2. Germline CDR1 reads DFQATT; CDR2 reads SNEGSKA (reference sequence). The CDR3 is 16 residues long. Germline trimming cut 1 base from V and 3 bases from J; bases unmatched to any gene: 9. The CDR3 DNA reads TGCAGTGCTAGAGTACTCGATAGGACTAGCTACAATGAGCAGTTCTTC. Residues: CSARVLDRTSYNEQFF.